Below, 19 T cell receptor beta chains from the same sample are listed, as sequenced in a study of T-cell reconstitution after alpha-beta-depleted transplantation in children. Unique molecular identifiers were used to barcode this TCRbeta library. MiXCR was run by TCRdb on the PCR reads, yielding one entry per CDR3 protein. The sample has 440,000 or so distinct CDR3 sequences, 43% seen once; the top ten hold roughly a quarter. Material: PBMCs, obtained before TCRalphabeta/CD19-depleted stem cell transplant. These receptors originate from a girl aged 2-10 years with aplastic anemia, due to receive a stem cell transplant.

The sample holds many counts of this clonotype. The CDR3 reads CASSQSTDTQYF. In DNA, the CDR3 is TGTGCCAGCAGCCAGAGCACAGATACGCAGTATTTT. The chain recombines TRBV7-2 with TRBJ2-3; D gene unclear. The CDR3 runs to 12 residues. Germline values: CDR1 SGHTA, CDR2 FQGNSA. V lost 5 bases, J lost 0 bases, and 3 bases lay in between.

This clonotype has more than one count but fewer than ten. The chain employs TRBV6-5 and TRBJ2-3, with D tentatively TRBD2 (5 bases). The V gene lost 2 bases and the J gene lost 0 bases, with 9 bases spanning the gap. The CDR3 length is 15 residues. Germline V lookup: CDR1 MNHEY, CDR2 SVGAGI. The CDR3 region is CASSYRGHSTDTQYF. CDR3 nucleotide sequence: TGTGCCAGCAGTTACCGGGGTCATAGCACAGATACGCAGTATTTT.

The chain carries TRBV6-1 and TRBJ2-1; D gene ambiguous. V was shortened by 6 bases and J by 5 bases, with 17 bases between the two germline ends. Germline values: CDR1 MNHNS, CDR2 SASEGT. This CDR3 comprises 15 residues. CDR3: CASSPARGQNNEQFF. The CDR3 DNA is TGTGCCAGCAGCCCTGCCCGTGGTCAGAACAATGAGCAGTTCTTC.

A few counts support this clonotype. The chain links TRBV20-1 to TRBJ2-1; D might be TRBD1 or TRBD2, each matching 5 bases. Germline V gene sequence: CDR1 DFQATT, CDR2 SNEGSKA (reference sequence). The CDR3 contains 13 residues. The V gene lost 6 bases and the J gene lost 4 bases, with 13 bases spanning the gap. The CDR3, as DNA: TGCAGTGCCCGAGAGGGGTTTTACAATGAGCAGTTCTTC. Translated: CSAREGFYNEQFF.

The chain has TRBV11-2 and TRBJ2-7; 7 nucleotides agree with TRBD1. The germline V gene has CDR1 SGHAT and CDR2 FQNNGV. V lost 1 base, J lost 0 bases, and 6 bases stayed unmatched. This CDR3 contains 16 residues. The CDR3 coding sequence is TGTGCCAGCAGCTTAGTCGACAGGGCCTACTCCTACGAGCAGTACTTC. This gives the protein CASSLVDRAYSYEQYF. The whole variable domain, remainder taken from reference TRBV11-2 and TRBJ2-7, is EAGVAQSPRYKIIEKRQSVAFWCNPISGHATLYWYQQILGQGPKLLIQFQNNGVVDDSQLPKDRFSAERLKGVDSTLKIQPAKLEDSAVYLCASSLVDRAYSYEQYFGPGTRLTVT.

There are many counts of this clonotype. The chain links TRBV4-1 to TRBJ2-7, with 9 bases fitting TRBD1. This CDR3 contains 16 residues. Trimming at V came to 2 bases and at J to 2 bases, leaving 7 bases not matched to a gene. Germline-derived CDR1 and CDR2 are MGHRA and YSYEKL. In nucleotides, the CDR3 is TGCGCCAGCAGCCAACCCGGGACAGGGAGCACCTACGAGCAGTACTTC. Its translation is CASSQPGTGSTYEQYF.

The sample holds many counts of this clonotype. The rearrangement joins TRBV20-1 to TRBJ2-1; TRBD2 matches at 10 bases. The V segment lost 4 bases and the J segment 5 bases; nucleotides outside the gene matches: 11. CDR1 and CDR2 (germline): DFQATT, SNEGSKA (reference sequence). The CDR3 has 16 residues. In DNA form, the CDR3 reads TGCAGTGCTACCCAAGTCGGGCTAGCGGGAGACAATGAGCAGTTCTTC. It translates to CSATQVGLAGDNEQFF.

The J gene is TRBJ2-7, the V gene TRBV20-1; a possible D gene is TRBD2 (6 bases). Germline CDR1 DFQATT, CDR2 SNEGSKA (reference sequence). CDR3 length equals 14 residues. Trimming removed 2 bases from V and 2 bases from J, with 13 bases in between. The DNA of the CDR3 is TGCAGTGCTAGAAGGCCTAGCGAAGCCTACGAGCAGTACTTC. Its translation is CSARRPSEAYEQYF.

This chain joins TRBV12-3 or TRBV12-4 and TRBJ2-2, with D possibly TRBD1 on 5 matching bases. The CDR3 is 15 residues long. V was pared by 6 bases and J by 5 bases, with 16 bases between. The CDR3 spells CASSPLVGRTGELFF. The CDR3 DNA reads TGTGCCAGCAGCCCCCTGGTGGGGCGGACCGGGGAGCTGTTTTTT.

The chain uses TRBV2 and TRBJ2-7; weak D call: TRBD2 (5 bases). The CDR3 is made up of 12 amino acids. V dropped 6 bases and J dropped 7 bases, with 13 bases sitting between them. The germline V gene has CDR1 SNHLY and CDR2 FYNNEI. The CDR3 DNA reads as TGTGCCAGCAGGCTGCGGGTGTGGGAGCAGTACTTC. Protein product: CASRLRVWEQYF.

The chain joins TRBV7-6 to TRBJ2-1, with D tentatively TRBD1 (6 bases). Germline V gene lookup returns CDR1 SGHVS and CDR2 FNYEAQ. There are 14 residues in the CDR3. Between the trimmed V and J ends, which lost 6 bases and 5 bases, there was a span of 14 bases. For the CDR3, the DNA is TGTGCCAGCAGTTCCTTAGGGGGAAACAATGAGCAGTTCTTC. Translated: CASSSLGGNNEQFF. The complete variable domain, with remaining parts taken from reference TRBV7-6 and TRBJ2-1, reads GAGVSQSPRYKVTKRGQDVALRCDPISGHVSLYWYRQALGQGPEFLTYFNYEAQQDKSGLPNDRFSAERPEGSISTLTIQRTEQRDSAMYRCASSSLGGNNEQFFGPGTRLTVL.

The CDR3 spells CASSRRELAGVYEQYF. DNA of the CDR3: TGTGCCAGCTCACGTAGAGAACTAGCGGGAGTTTACGAGCAGTACTTC. This sequence joins TRBV28 and TRBJ2-7; TRBD2 aligns across 11 bases. The germline CDR1 and CDR2 sequences are MDHEN and SYDVKM. The CDR3 has 16 amino acids. J gave up 4 bases and V 8 bases, and 13 bases lay outside the gene matches.

This clonotype has only a few counts. V is TRBV4-3 and J is TRBJ2-7; 7 positions match TRBD2. V shed 4 bases and J 3 bases; nucleotides not matched to a gene: 9. Germline V gives CDR1 LGHNA, CDR2 YSLEER. The CDR3 runs to 15 residues. The CDR3 spells CASSPGTTRNYEQYF. The CDR3 bases are TGCGCCAGCAGCCCAGGGACTACTAGAAACTACGAGCAGTACTTC.

This clonotype was counted between two and nine times. V and J are TRBV5-5 and TRBJ1-1, with TRBD1 identical over 10 bases. Germline CDR1 is SGHKS and CDR2 is YYEKEE (reference sequence). Unmatched junction bases numbered 7, after V lost 2 bases and J lost 6 bases. This CDR3 contains 15 residues. CDR3: CASSFYRDRGSEAFF. CDR3 sequence (DNA): TGTGCCAGCAGCTTCTACCGGGACAGGGGATCTGAAGCTTTCTTT. Variable domain in full (rest from reference TRBV5-5 and TRBJ1-1): DAGVTQSPTHLIKTRGQQVTLRCSPISGHKSVSWYQQVLGQGPQFIFQYYEKEERGRGNFPDRFSARQFPNYSSELNVNALLLGDSALYLCASSFYRDRGSEAFFGQGTRLTVV.

The chain is built from TRBV20-1 and TRBJ2-5; no reliable D call. The V gene's germline CDR1 is DFQATT and CDR2 SNEGSKA (reference sequence). The V end lost 6 bases, the J end lost 0 bases, and 11 bases lay between the germline ends. The CDR3 covers 13 residues. The CDR3 reads CSAPNRYQETQYF. The CDR3 nucleotides are TGCAGTGCACCGAACCGGTACCAAGAGACCCAGTACTTC.

This clonotype was found a few times. The genes are TRBV5-1 and TRBJ2-5; D remains unclear. V was pared by 4 bases and J by 1 base, with 8 bases between. The CDR3 sequence is 13 residues long. Germline CDR1 SGHRS, CDR2 YFSETQ. CDR3: CASSQAVQETQYF. The CDR3 coding sequence is TGCGCCAGCAGCCAGGCAGTCCAAGAGACCCAGTACTTC.

The chain has TRBV30 and TRBJ2-7, with 7 positions matching TRBD1. The CDR3 is made up of 12 amino acids. The V and J ends lost 5 bases and 1 base, in that order; junction bases with no gene match: 2. Germline V CDR1 and CDR2: GTSNPN, SVGIG (reference sequence). CDR3 nucleotide sequence: TGTGCCTGGGGACAGGAGTCCTACGAGCAGTACTTC. Translated, it gives CAWGQESYEQYF.

This clonotype has a count of ten or more. V and J are TRBV20-1 and TRBJ2-7; 9 nucleotides align to TRBD2. Germline assignment: CDR1 DFQATT and CDR2 SNEGSKA (reference sequence). The CDR3 length is 16 residues. V was clipped by 5 bases and J by 4 bases; unmatched bases: 15. CDR3 sequence reads: CSAPATGGTSLYEQYF. CDR3 DNA: TGCAGTGCTCCTGCCACCGGGGGGACTAGCTTATACGAGCAGTACTTC.

In its sample, this clonotype was seen a few times. The J gene is TRBJ1-5, the V gene TRBV7-9; a possible D gene is TRBD1 (5 bases). Germline lookup yields CDR1 SEHNR and CDR2 FQNEAQ (reference sequence). This CDR3 comprises 12 residues. The V gene lost 4 bases and the J gene lost 10 bases, with 11 bases spanning the gap. In nucleotides, the CDR3 is TGTGCCAGCAGCTCGTCGGGGGGTCCCCAGCATTTT. Its translation: CASSSSGGPQHF.